This record concerns one T cell receptor beta chain sequence. Its antigen is unknown. These data are taken from a study of cytomegalovirus exposure and HLA in healthy donors. Study at large: The 120 validation repertoires, a later analysis reported, used the same platform as the approximately 730 repertoires from the first cohort.

This CDR3 is built from 17 residues. Trimming left V 5 bases short and J 2 bases short, with 19 bases between. CDR1 is SGHVS, CDR2 FQNEAQ, per germline. Study results and limitations: TCR sequences were mostly rare, though some public TCRs occurred in many donors. Diagnosis of cytomegalovirus status made by the classifier reportedly showed high specificity and sensitivity.

Produced via immunoSEQ multiplex PCR; TCRdb's table is partial and in-frame only. The table lists some 120,000 clones, 70% to 90% of them singletons. The chain recombines TRBV7-8 with TRBJ2-1; the D gene is possibly TRBD2 (7 bases). The sample consisted of PBMCs. The sequence derives from a young woman in good health and CMV-seronegative. The CDR3 DNA reads as TGTGCCAGCAGCGCCTCGCGGGGGCCCCAGGCCTACAATGAGCAGTTCTTC. It yields the protein CASSASRGPQAYNEQFF.